The following is a T cell receptor beta chain sequence with its context. Its antigen is not identified. This specimen belongs to a study of monozygotic twins with inflammatory bowel disease. TCRdb reprocessed the 5' RACE reads and reports one entry per CDR3 protein, with no DNA. This sample's clone table lists 400,000 to 500,000 distinct CDR3 sequences. Study-level findings and limits: Healthy co-twins exceeded IBD patients in TCRbeta diversity as measured by inverse Simpson.

The CDR3 length is 15 residues. Looked up from germline, CDR1 is SGDLS and CDR2 is YYNGEE. Sequencing input: blood. The origin of this receptor is a human donor with ulcerative colitis or Crohn's disease, or a healthy co-twin of an affected twin (not recorded which). The rearrangement joins TRBV9 to TRBJ1-6. CDR3 in amino acids: CASSVGRSYNSPLHF. The entire variable domain, with the rest obtained from reference TRBV9 and TRBJ1-6, is as follows: DSGVTQTPKHLITATGQRVTLRCSPRSGDLSVYWYQQSLDQGLQFLIQYYNGEERAKGNILERFSAQQFPDLHSELNLSSLELGDSALYFCASSVGRSYNSPLHFGNGTRLTVT.